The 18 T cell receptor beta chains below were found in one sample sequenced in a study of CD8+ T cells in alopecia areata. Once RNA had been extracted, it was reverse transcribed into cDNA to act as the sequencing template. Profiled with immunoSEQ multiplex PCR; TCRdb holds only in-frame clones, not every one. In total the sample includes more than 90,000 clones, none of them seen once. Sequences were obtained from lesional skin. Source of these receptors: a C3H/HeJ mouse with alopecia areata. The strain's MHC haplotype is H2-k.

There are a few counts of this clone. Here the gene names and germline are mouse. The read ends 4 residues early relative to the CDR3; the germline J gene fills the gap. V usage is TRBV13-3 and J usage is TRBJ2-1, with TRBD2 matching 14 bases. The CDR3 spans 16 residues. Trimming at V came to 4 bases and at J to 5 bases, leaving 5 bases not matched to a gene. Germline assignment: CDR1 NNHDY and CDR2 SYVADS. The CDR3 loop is CASSPGLGGRDAEQFF. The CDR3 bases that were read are TGTGCCAGCAGTCCGGGACTGGGGGGGCGCGATGCT.

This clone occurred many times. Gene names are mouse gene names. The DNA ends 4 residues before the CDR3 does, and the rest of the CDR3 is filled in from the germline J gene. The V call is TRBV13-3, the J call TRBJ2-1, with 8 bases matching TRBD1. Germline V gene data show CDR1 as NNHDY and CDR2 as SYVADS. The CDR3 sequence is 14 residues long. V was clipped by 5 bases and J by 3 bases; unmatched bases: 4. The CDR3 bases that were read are TGTGCCAGCAGGACAGGGGATCTCTATGCT. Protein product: CASRTGDLYA. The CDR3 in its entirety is CASRTGDLYAEQFF.

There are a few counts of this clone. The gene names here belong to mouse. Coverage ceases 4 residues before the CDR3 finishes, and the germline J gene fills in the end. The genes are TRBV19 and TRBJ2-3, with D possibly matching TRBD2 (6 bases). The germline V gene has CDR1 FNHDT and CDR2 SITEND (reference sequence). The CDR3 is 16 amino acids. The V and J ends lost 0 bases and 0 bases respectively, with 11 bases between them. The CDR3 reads CASSIGDWPSAETLYF. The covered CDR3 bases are TGTGCCAGCAGTATAGGAGACTGGCCTAGTGCAGAA.

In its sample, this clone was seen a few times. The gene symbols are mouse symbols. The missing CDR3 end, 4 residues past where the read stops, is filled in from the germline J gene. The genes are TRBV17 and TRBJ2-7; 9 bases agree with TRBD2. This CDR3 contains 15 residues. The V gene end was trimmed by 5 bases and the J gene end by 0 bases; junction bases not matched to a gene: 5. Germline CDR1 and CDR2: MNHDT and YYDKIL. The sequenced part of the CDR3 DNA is TGTGCTAGCAGTGGGGACTGGGCGAACTCCTAT. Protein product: CASSGDWANSY. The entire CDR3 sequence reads CASSGDWANSYEQYF.

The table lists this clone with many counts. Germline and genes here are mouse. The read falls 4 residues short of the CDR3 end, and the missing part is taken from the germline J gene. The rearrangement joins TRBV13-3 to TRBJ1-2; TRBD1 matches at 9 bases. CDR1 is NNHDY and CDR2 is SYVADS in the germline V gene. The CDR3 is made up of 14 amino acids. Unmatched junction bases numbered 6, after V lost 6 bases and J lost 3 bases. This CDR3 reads CASNHRGQDSDYTF. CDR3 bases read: TGTGCCAGCAACCACAGGGGGCAGGACTCC.

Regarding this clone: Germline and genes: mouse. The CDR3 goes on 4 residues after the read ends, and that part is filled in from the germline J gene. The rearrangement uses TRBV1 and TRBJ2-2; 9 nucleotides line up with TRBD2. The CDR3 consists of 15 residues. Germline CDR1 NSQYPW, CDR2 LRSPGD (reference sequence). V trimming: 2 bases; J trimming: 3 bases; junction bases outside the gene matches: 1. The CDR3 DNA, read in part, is TGCACCTGCAGTGCACTGGGGGGGGACACCGGG. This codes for CTCSALGGDTG. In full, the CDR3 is CTCSALGGDTGQLYF.

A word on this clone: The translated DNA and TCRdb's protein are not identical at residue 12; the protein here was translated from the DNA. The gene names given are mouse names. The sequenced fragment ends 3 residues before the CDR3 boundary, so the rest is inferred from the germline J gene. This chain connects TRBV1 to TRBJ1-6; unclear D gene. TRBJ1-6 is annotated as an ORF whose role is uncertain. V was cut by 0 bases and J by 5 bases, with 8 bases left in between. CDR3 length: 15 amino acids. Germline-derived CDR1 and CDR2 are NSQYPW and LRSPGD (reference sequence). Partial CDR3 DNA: TGCACCTGCAGTGCAGATCGCCAGCATAATTCGCCC. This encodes CTCSADRQHNSP. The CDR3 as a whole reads CTCSADRQHNSPLYF.

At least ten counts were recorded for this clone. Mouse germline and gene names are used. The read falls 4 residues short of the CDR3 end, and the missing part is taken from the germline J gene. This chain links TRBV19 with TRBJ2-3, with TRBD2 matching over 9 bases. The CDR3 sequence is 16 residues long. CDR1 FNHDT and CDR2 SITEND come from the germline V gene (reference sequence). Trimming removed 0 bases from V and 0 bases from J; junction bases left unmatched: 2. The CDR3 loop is CASSIDWGASAETLYF. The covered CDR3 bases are TGTGCCAGCAGTATAGACTGGGGGGCTAGTGCAGAA.

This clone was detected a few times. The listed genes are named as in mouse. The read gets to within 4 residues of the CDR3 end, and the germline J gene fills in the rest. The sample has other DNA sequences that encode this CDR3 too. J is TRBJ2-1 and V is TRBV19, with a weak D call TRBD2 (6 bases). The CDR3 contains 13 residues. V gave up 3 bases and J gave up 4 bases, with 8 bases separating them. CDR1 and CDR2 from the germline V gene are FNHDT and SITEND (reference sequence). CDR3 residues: CASSRDFYAEQFF. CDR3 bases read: TGTGCCAGCAGTAGGGACTTTTATGCT.

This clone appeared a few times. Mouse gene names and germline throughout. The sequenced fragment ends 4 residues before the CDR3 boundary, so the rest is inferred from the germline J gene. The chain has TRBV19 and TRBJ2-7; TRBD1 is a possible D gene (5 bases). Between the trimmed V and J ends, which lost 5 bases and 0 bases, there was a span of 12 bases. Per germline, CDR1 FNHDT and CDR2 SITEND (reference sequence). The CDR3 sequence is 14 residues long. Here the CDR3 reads CASRQTVSSYEQYF. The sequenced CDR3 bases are TGTGCCAGCAGACAGACAGTAAGCTCCTAT.

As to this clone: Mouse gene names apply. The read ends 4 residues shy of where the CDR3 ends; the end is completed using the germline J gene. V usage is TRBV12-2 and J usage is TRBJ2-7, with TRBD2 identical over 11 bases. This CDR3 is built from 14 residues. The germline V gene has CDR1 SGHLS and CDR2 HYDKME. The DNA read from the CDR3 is TGTGCCAGCTCGCCAACTGGGGGGGCGTAT. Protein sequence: CASSPTGGAY. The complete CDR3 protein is CASSPTGGAYEQYF.

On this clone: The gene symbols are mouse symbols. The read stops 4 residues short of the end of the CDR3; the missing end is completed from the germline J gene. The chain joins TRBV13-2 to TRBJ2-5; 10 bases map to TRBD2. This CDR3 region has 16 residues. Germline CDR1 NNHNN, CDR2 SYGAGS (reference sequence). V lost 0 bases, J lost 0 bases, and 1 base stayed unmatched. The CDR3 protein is CASGDALGGNQDTQYF. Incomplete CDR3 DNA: TGTGCCAGCGGTGATGCACTGGGGGGGAACCAAGAC.

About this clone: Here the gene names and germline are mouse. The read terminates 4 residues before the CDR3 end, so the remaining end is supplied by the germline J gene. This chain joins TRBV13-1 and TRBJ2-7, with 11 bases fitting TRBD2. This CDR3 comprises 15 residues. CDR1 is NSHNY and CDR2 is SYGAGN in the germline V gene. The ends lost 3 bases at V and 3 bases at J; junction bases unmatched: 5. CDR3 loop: CASSAPGLGVYEQYF. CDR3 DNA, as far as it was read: TGTGCCAGCAGTGCCCCGGGACTGGGGGTCTAT.

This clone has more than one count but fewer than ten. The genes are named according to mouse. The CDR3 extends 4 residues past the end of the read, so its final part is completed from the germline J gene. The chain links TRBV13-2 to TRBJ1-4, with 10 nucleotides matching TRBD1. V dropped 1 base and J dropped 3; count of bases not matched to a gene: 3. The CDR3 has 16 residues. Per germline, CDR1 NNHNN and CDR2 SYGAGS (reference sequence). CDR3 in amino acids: CASGDPGQGTNERLFF. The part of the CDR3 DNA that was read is TGTGCCAGCGGTGATCCGGGACAGGGGACCAACGAA.

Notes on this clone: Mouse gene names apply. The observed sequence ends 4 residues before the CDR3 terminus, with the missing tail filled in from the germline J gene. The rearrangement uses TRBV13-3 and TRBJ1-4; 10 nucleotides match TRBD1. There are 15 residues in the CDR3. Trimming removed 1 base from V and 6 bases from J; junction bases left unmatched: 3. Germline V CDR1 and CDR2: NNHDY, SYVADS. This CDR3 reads CASSDLGQGDERLFF. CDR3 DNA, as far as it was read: TGTGCCAGCAGTGATCTCGGACAGGGGGACGAA.

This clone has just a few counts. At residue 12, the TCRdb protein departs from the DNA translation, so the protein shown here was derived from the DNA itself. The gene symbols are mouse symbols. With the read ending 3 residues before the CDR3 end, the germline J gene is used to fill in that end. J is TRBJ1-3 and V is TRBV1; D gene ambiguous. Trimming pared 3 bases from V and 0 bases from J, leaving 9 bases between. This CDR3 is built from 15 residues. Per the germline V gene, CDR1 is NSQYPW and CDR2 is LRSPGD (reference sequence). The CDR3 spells CTCSASTLSGNTLYF. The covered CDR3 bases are TGCACCTGCAGTGCCTCGACACTTTCTGGAAATACG.

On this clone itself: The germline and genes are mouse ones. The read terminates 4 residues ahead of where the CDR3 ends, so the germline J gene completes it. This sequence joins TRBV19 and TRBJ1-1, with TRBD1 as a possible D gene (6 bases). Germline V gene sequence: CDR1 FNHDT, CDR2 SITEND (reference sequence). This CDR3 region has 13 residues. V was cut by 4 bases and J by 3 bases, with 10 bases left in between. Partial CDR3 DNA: TGTGCCAGCAGTTTACAGGGTTACACA. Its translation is CASSLQGYT. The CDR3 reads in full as CASSLQGYTEVFF.

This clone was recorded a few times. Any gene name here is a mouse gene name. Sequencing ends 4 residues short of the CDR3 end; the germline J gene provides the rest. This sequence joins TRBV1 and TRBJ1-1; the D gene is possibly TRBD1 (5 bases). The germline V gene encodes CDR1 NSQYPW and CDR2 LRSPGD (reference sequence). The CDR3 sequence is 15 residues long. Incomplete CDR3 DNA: TGCACCTGCAGTGCGTCCGGGGTAGAGGGGACA. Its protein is CTCSASGVEGT. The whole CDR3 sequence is CTCSASGVEGTEVFF. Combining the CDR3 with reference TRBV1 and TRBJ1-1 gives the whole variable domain VTLLEQNPRWRLVPRGQAVNLRCILKNSQYPWMSWYQQDLQKQLQWLFTLRSPGDKEVKSLPGADYLATRVTDTELRLQVANMSQGRTLYCTCSASGVEGTEVFFGKGTRLTVV.